This T cell receptor beta chain appears in the sequencing data of a study of blood T cell repertoires in COVID-19. Germline loops: CDR1 LGHNA, CDR2 YSLEER. The CDR3 totals 13 residues. Trimming shortened V by 0 bases and J by 5 bases, and 7 bases separated the two germline ends. Clones were read by immunoSEQ multiplex PCR, and TCRdb kept only the in-frame ones, dropping some. The data show approximately 100,000 clones, with roughly nine tenths seen just once and roughly 30% held by the top ten. The rearrangement joins TRBV4-3 to TRBJ1-1, with unresolved D. Sequencing was performed on peripheral blood. The receptor was derived from a woman of 80 years or more with acute or convalescent COVID-19. The CDR3 is CASSQDKETEAFF. DNA of the CDR3: TGCGCCAGCAGCCAAGATAAGGAGACTGAAGCTTTCTTT.